Included here is one T cell receptor (beta chain) sequence, with context. Its antigen is still unknown. This specimen comes from a study of PD-1 blockade in classical Hodgkin lymphoma. Regarding time point: newly diagnosed, previously untreated cHL patient sample. The study purified CD4+ T cells from thawed PBMCs using magnetic negative selection. Researchers used newly diagnosed, untreated classical Hodgkin lymphoma PBMCs for comparison. Generated by immunoSEQ multiplex PCR, the TCRdb table keeps only in-frame clones and is missing some. This table holds nearly 35,000 clones, around 89% found once. Study observations and caveats: Relative to healthy donors, newly diagnosed patients reportedly had lower baseline TCR diversity, which was reported as lower still in relapsed/refractory patients. The causes of the repertoire differences, possibly disease activity or prior therapy, remain undefined.

The germline V gene encodes CDR1 MDHEN and CDR2 SYDVKM. V lost 7 bases, J lost 0 bases, and 11 bases stayed unmatched. The CDR3 has 16 amino acids. This TCR was sampled from a human donor with classical Hodgkin lymphoma. The sample consisted of CD4+ T cells from blood. V and J are TRBV28 and TRBJ2-7; 8 bases are a match to TRBD1. This CDR3 is CASTDGQGKSSYEQYF. The CDR3 coding sequence is TGTGCCAGCACCGACGGACAGGGCAAGAGCTCCTACGAGCAGTACTTC.